Listed below are T cell receptor beta chains from one sample, sequenced in a study of shared clonotypes between healthy human individuals. Repertoires were generated with immunoSEQ multiplex PCR, while TCRdb's copy carries only in-frame clones and drops some. The data contain millions of clones, around 94% of them singletons. Sequenced sample: naive CD4+ T cells sorted from blood. The source of these receptors is a man younger than 30 in good health. The CDR3 runs from the conserved cysteine through the conserved F or W. D genes are given only for firm matches. Where a row states a size, it is once, few, many or the class of an expanded clone; other rows omit it.

abundance: NA; d_gene: NA; j_gene: TRBJ2-1; v_gene: TRBV14; CDR3aa: CASSHRVEQFF; CDR3nt: TGTGCCAGCAGCCACAGGGTTGAGCAGTTCTTC
abundance: few; d_gene: TRBD1; j_gene: TRBJ1-2; v_gene: TRBV5-1; CDR3aa: CASSFGTGDGYTF; CDR3nt: TGCGCCAGCAGCTTTGGGACAGGGGATGGCTACACCTTC
abundance: NA; d_gene: NA; j_gene: TRBJ1-4; v_gene: TRBV18; CDR3aa: CASSPAAGLNEKLFF; CDR3nt: TGTGCCAGCTCACCAGCGGCAGGCCTTAATGAAAAACTGTTTTTT
abundance: NA; d_gene: TRBD1; j_gene: TRBJ1-6; v_gene: TRBV6-1; CDR3aa: CASRGTGAVSPLHF; CDR3nt: TGTGCCAGCAGAGGGACAGGGGCGGTTTCACCCCTCCACTTT
abundance: NA; d_gene: TRBD1; j_gene: TRBJ1-3; v_gene: TRBV5-6; CDR3aa: CASSLPGTGVEGNTIYF; CDR3nt: TGTGCCAGCAGCTTACCCGGGACAGGGGTGGAAGGAAACACCATATATTTT
abundance: NA; d_gene: NA; j_gene: TRBJ1-5; v_gene: TRBV19; CDR3aa: CASSPAGSNQPQHF; CDR3nt: TGTGCCAGTAGCCCGGCCGGGTCTAATCAGCCCCAGCATTTT
abundance: NA; d_gene: NA; j_gene: TRBJ1-1; v_gene: TRBV2; CDR3aa: CASSERTEMNTEAFF; CDR3nt: TGTGCCAGCAGTGAGAGGACAGAAATGAACACTGAAGCTTTCTTT
abundance: NA; d_gene: NA; j_gene: TRBJ1-1; v_gene: TRBV30; CDR3aa: CAWRKPGSSTEAFF; CDR3nt: TGTGCCTGGAGGAAACCGGGATCGAGCACTGAAGCTTTCTTT
abundance: NA; d_gene: NA; j_gene: TRBJ2-7; v_gene: TRBV7-9; CDR3aa: CASGGVGYEQYF; CDR3nt: TGTGCCAGCGGGGGAGTAGGCTACGAGCAGTACTTC
abundance: once; d_gene: NA; j_gene: TRBJ2-7; v_gene: TRBV7-9; CDR3aa: CASSSSVLSSYEQYF; CDR3nt: TGTGCCAGCAGCTCTAGCGTATTGAGCTCCTACGAGCAGTACTTC
abundance: NA; d_gene: TRBD2; j_gene: TRBJ2-7; v_gene: TRBV10-1; CDR3aa: CASSAGTSVYEQYF; CDR3nt: TGCGCCAGCAGTGCAGGGACTAGCGTCTACGAGCAGTACTTC
abundance: NA; d_gene: NA; j_gene: TRBJ1-2; v_gene: TRBV9; CDR3aa: CASSPPAGYGYTF; CDR3nt: TGTGCCAGCAGCCCCCCGGCGGGCTATGGCTACACCTTC
abundance: few; d_gene: NA; j_gene: TRBJ1-3; v_gene: TRBV5-5; CDR3aa: CASSLAGTAGNTIYF; CDR3nt: TGTGCCAGCAGCTTGGCCGGGACCGCGGGAAACACCATATATTTT
abundance: NA; d_gene: TRBD1; j_gene: TRBJ1-2; v_gene: TRBV28; CDR3aa: CASSSGQGPNYGYTF; CDR3nt: TGTGCCAGCAGTTCAGGACAGGGACCTAACTATGGCTACACCTTC
abundance: NA; d_gene: NA; j_gene: TRBJ2-5; v_gene: TRBV20-1; CDR3aa: CSARGSEAQYF; CDR3nt: TGCAGTGCTAGGGGGAGTGAGGCCCAGTACTTC
abundance: NA; d_gene: NA; j_gene: TRBJ2-5; v_gene: TRBV29-1; CDR3aa: CSVEAGQKTQYF; CDR3nt: TGCAGCGTGGAAGCGGGACAAAAGACCCAGTACTTC
abundance: NA; d_gene: TRBD1; j_gene: TRBJ2-3; v_gene: TRBV5-1; CDR3aa: CASSLTGGMDTQYF; CDR3nt: TGCGCCAGCAGCTTGACAGGGGGGATGGATACGCAGTATTTT
abundance: NA; d_gene: TRBD2; j_gene: TRBJ2-7; v_gene: TRBV6-5; CDR3aa: CASTPLATAYEQYF; CDR3nt: TGTGCCAGCACCCCACTAGCGACGGCCTACGAGCAGTACTTC
abundance: NA; d_gene: NA; j_gene: TRBJ1-6; v_gene: TRBV6-5; CDR3aa: CASSRAEGTSPLHF; CDR3nt: TGTGCCAGCAGTCGGGCAGAAGGAACTTCACCCCTCCACTTT
abundance: few; d_gene: TRBD1; j_gene: TRBJ1-4; v_gene: TRBV7-9; CDR3aa: CASSSGQGTNEKLFF; CDR3nt: TGTGCCAGCAGCTCGGGACAGGGGACTAATGAAAAACTGTTTTTT
abundance: NA; d_gene: TRBD1; j_gene: TRBJ2-7; v_gene: TRBV28; CDR3aa: CASSSKAGQGDTEQYF; CDR3nt: TGTGCCAGCAGTTCGAAAGCGGGACAGGGGGACACCGAGCAGTACTTC